The 31 T cell receptor beta chains below all came from one sample that was sequenced in a study of shared clonotypes between healthy human individuals. The data were produced by immunoSEQ multiplex PCR, yet TCRdb's version contains in-frame clones alone and is incomplete. The table includes 2 million to 2.5 million clones, almost 96% detected once. The sequenced sample was naive CD4+ T cells sorted from blood. Subset reported: CD45RA+ positively selected. These receptors originate from a man between 18 and 35 years old in good health.

The chain couples TRBV20-1 to TRBJ2-7, with 7 bases identical to TRBD1. The germline CDR1 and CDR2 sequences are DFQATT and SNEGSKA (reference sequence). J was trimmed by 5 bases and V by 4 bases; bases with no gene match: 2. This CDR3 is built from 11 residues. CDR3 protein: CSAKGADEQYF. CDR3 nucleotides: TGCAGTGCTAAGGGGGCGGACGAGCAGTACTTC.

The chain uses TRBV2 and TRBJ2-1; no firm D call. V lost 6 bases and J lost 7, with 10 bases in between. Germline V gene sequence: CDR1 SNHLY, CDR2 FYNNEI. There are 12 residues in the CDR3. The CDR3 bases are TGTGCCAGCAGGGTGAACAGTAATGAGCAGTTCTTC. Protein sequence: CASRVNSNEQFF.

The chain carries TRBV5-4 and TRBJ2-7, with 12 bases lining up with TRBD2. V gave up 2 bases and J gave up 3 bases; unmatched junction bases: 9. CDR3 length: 17 amino acids. Germline V gives CDR1 SGHNT, CDR2 YYREEE (reference sequence). CDR3 DNA sequence: TGTGCCAGCAGCTTTGGGACTAGCGGGTTTAGCCTCTACGAGCAGTACTTC. It is translated as CASSFGTSGFSLYEQYF.

The V gene is TRBV4-3, the J gene TRBJ2-3; a possible D gene is TRBD2 (6 bases). The CDR3 is 16 amino acids. The germline V gene encodes CDR1 LGHNA and CDR2 YSLEER. The V end was cut by 2 bases, the J end by 4 bases, with 16 bases between. CDR3 sequence: CASSQLGPGGPDTQYF. As DNA, the CDR3 is TGCGCCAGCAGCCAACTCGGCCCCGGGGGACCAGATACGCAGTATTTT.

The gene calls are TRBV2 and TRBJ2-3; 8 bases fit TRBD1. Germline values: CDR1 SNHLY, CDR2 FYNNEI. Trimming cost V 6 bases and J 4 bases; bases outside gene matches: 12. The CDR3 totals 16 residues. The CDR3: CASRGKTGGSSDTQYF. The CDR3 nucleotides are TGTGCCAGCAGGGGGAAAACAGGGGGATCGTCAGATACGCAGTATTTT.

This clone was counted a few times. The CDR3 region is CSVEARHNEKLFF. The DNA of the CDR3 is TGCAGCGTTGAGGCCAGACATAATGAAAAACTGTTTTTT. The V and J genes are TRBV29-1 and TRBJ1-4; no clear D gene. With 3 bases removed from V and 4 bases from J, the gap between germline ends came to 9 bases. The length of the CDR3 is 13 residues. In germline, CDR1 is SQVTM, CDR2 ANQGSEA. The whole variable domain, remainder taken from reference TRBV29-1 and TRBJ1-4, is SAVISQKPSRDICQRGTSLTIQCQVDSQVTMMFWYRQQPGQSLTLIATANQGSEATYESGFVIDKFPISRPNLTFSTLTVSNMSPEDSSIYLCSVEARHNEKLFFGSGTQLSVL.

In nucleotides, the CDR3 is TGTGCCAGCAGCCCGGACCGTCTCGGGGAGCTGTTTTTT. This gives the protein CASSPDRLGELFF. V usage is TRBV9 and J usage is TRBJ2-2, with unresolved D. V shed 4 bases and J shed 7 bases, with 11 bases lying between them. CDR3 length equals 13 residues. The germline V gene encodes CDR1 SGDLS and CDR2 YYNGEE. The whole variable domain, remainder taken from reference TRBV9 and TRBJ2-2, is DSGVTQTPKHLITATGQRVTLRCSPRSGDLSVYWYQQSLDQGLQFLIQYYNGEERAKGNILERFSAQQFPDLHSELNLSSLELGDSALYFCASSPDRLGELFFGEGSRLTVL.

In this sample, this clone turned up once. This chain connects TRBV6-4 to TRBJ1-6, with D unresolved. CDR3 length: 15 amino acids. Germline CDR1 is MRHNA and CDR2 is SNTAGT. Trimming took 6 bases from V and 9 from J, leaving 18 bases between them. The CDR3 loop reads CASRPHPSILSPLHF. The CDR3 DNA sequence: TGTGCCAGCAGACCTCACCCGTCCATTCTTTCACCCCTCCACTTT.

This chain connects TRBV2 to TRBJ2-7; possible D gene TRBD2, 5 bases. With 0 bases removed from V and 1 base from J, the gap between germline ends came to 10 bases. This CDR3 spans 15 amino acids. CDR1 SNHLY and CDR2 FYNNEI come from the germline V gene. This chain's CDR3 is CASSEALALSYEQYF. The CDR3 nucleotides are TGTGCCAGCAGTGAAGCTCTAGCTTTATCCTACGAGCAGTACTTC.

The V call is TRBV5-4, the J call TRBJ2-1; maybe TRBD1 (5 bases). Between the trimmed V and J ends, which lost 4 bases and 6 bases, there was a span of 20 bases. The germline CDR1 and CDR2 sequences are SGHNT and YYREEE (reference sequence). This CDR3 spans 16 amino acids. The CDR3, as DNA: TGTGCCAGCAGCACAGCCAGGGTTGGTATGCGCAATGAGCAGTTCTTC. Translating gives CASSTARVGMRNEQFF.

This clone was observed a single time. The chain couples TRBV4-2 to TRBJ1-2; D is perhaps TRBD1 (6 bases). Per germline, CDR1 LGHNA and CDR2 YNFKEQ. The CDR3 is made up of 16 amino acids. Trimming cost V 0 bases and J 2 bases, with 13 bases left between them. CDR3 amino acids: CASSQDVRGSNYGYTF. The DNA of the CDR3 is TGTGCCAGCAGCCAAGACGTGAGGGGGTCGAACTATGGCTACACCTTC.

This chain links TRBV7-9 with TRBJ2-5, with a possible D match to TRBD1 (5 bases). CDR1 and CDR2 from the germline V gene are SEHNR and FQNEAQ (reference sequence). V was cut by 1 base and J by 1 base, with 10 bases left in between. This CDR3 has 15 amino acids. CDR3 nucleotide sequence: TGTGCCAGCAGCTTAGGGTTAACAGGCCAAGAGACCCAGTACTTC. This sequence encodes CASSLGLTGQETQYF.

The chain carries TRBV18 and TRBJ1-2, with TRBD1 identical over 7 bases. Per germline, CDR1 KGHSH and CDR2 LQKENI. There are 14 residues in the CDR3. J was trimmed by 7 bases and V by 1 base; bases with no gene match: 6. CDR3 in DNA: TGTGCCAGCTCACCACAAACAGGGGAAGGTGGCTACACCTTC. Its translation is CASSPQTGEGGYTF.

Concerning this clone: An end of the junction does not agree with germline; a read error may underlie this. The chain uses TRBV7-7 and TRBJ2-1; TRBD2 matches 7 bases. Per germline, CDR1 SSHAT and CDR2 FNYEAQ (reference sequence). This CDR3 contains 13 residues. This chain's CDR3 is CASSLDPGGEQFF. CDR3 sequence (DNA): TGTGCTAGCAGCTTAGATCCGGGAGGTGAGCAGTTCTTC.

The V gene is TRBV18, the J gene TRBJ2-2, with D tentatively TRBD1 or TRBD2 (5 bases each). CDR3 length equals 14 residues. The germline V gene encodes CDR1 KGHSH and CDR2 LQKENI. V gave up 4 bases and J gave up 0 bases, with 6 bases separating them. The CDR3 nucleotides read TGTGCCAGCTCACGGGACGCGAACACCGGGGAGCTGTTTTTT. This encodes CASSRDANTGELFF.

The rearrangement uses TRBV28 and TRBJ1-5; D gene uncertain. The germline gives CDR1 MDHEN, CDR2 SYDVKM. This CDR3 has 15 residues. V was trimmed by 7 bases and J by 10 bases, leaving 23 bases between them. CDR3 in amino acids: CASNPGGILLGPQHF. The CDR3 DNA is TGTGCCAGCAACCCGGGCGGGATCCTTTTGGGACCCCAGCATTTT.

The chain uses TRBV7-9 and TRBJ2-5, with TRBD1 matching 9 bases. This CDR3 is built from 19 residues. The germline V gene encodes CDR1 SEHNR and CDR2 FQNEAQ (reference sequence). V shed 3 bases, J shed 5 bases, and the junction held 19 bases outside the gene matches. CDR3: CASSLTIHQTGGLMETQYF. DNA of the CDR3: TGTGCCAGCAGCTTGACGATCCATCAGACAGGGGGTCTGATGGAGACCCAGTACTTC.

This chain links TRBV6-5 with TRBJ2-7; the D is unclear. Trimming shortened V by 2 bases and J by 5 bases, and 7 bases separated the two germline ends. This CDR3 spans 12 amino acids. The V gene's germline CDR1 is MNHEY and CDR2 SVGAGI. The CDR3 loop is CASSYPPNEQYF. The CDR3 DNA sequence: TGTGCCAGCAGTTACCCTCCCAACGAGCAGTACTTC.

The chain carries TRBV19 and TRBJ2-7, with TRBD1 matching over 8 bases. After removal of 2 bases from V and 5 bases from J, the junction contained 8 bases not matched to a gene. Germline V lookup: CDR1 LNHDA, CDR2 SQIVND (reference sequence). CDR3 size: 15 residues. This chain's CDR3 is CASSIRPGGIDEQYF. CDR3 nucleotides: TGTGCCAGTAGTATACGCCCAGGGGGCATAGACGAGCAGTACTTC.

The chain uses TRBV9 and TRBJ1-1; 7 bases align to TRBD1. CDR3 length equals 15 residues. Trimming at V came to 0 bases and at J to 3 bases, leaving 5 bases not matched to a gene. CDR1 SGDLS and CDR2 YYNGEE come from the germline V gene. CDR3 DNA: TGTGCCAGCAGCGTAGAGGGGGCGGGGTACACTGAAGCTTTCTTT. It yields the protein CASSVEGAGYTEAFF. Based on the CDR3 plus reference TRBV9 and TRBJ1-1, the full variable domain is DSGVTQTPKHLITATGQRVTLRCSPRSGDLSVYWYQQSLDQGLQFLIQYYNGEERAKGNILERFSAQQFPDLHSELNLSSLELGDSALYFCASSVEGAGYTEAFFGQGTRLTVV.

The chain uses TRBV6-1 and TRBJ1-2; 9 bases line up with TRBD1. The ends lost 8 bases at V and 2 bases at J; junction bases unmatched: 6. Germline V gene sequence: CDR1 MNHNS, CDR2 SASEGT. CDR3 length: 14 residues. CDR3: CASHTGGSNYGYTF. CDR3 DNA: TGTGCCAGCCATACAGGGGGCTCGAACTATGGCTACACCTTC.

The chain links TRBV18 to TRBJ2-1; 7 bases match TRBD1. With 2 bases clipped from V and 3 bases from J, the junction kept 10 bases outside the gene matches. The CDR3 contains 17 residues. The germline gives CDR1 KGHSH, CDR2 LQKENI. The CDR3, as DNA: TGTGCCAGCTCACCAGGCGAGGGGGCTATAGGCTACAATGAGCAGTTCTTC. This sequence encodes CASSPGEGAIGYNEQFF.

The rearrangement links TRBV2 to TRBJ2-3; 8 nucleotides agree with TRBD2. Germline V CDR1 and CDR2: SNHLY, FYNNEI. CDR3 length equals 14 residues. The V gene end was trimmed by 7 bases and the J gene end by 1 base; junction bases not matched to a gene: 4. The DNA for the CDR3 is TGTGCCAGCAAGAATAGCGGGGGCACAGATACGCAGTATTTT. The encoded protein is CASKNSGGTDTQYF.

CDR3 sequence (DNA): TGTGCCAGCAGCTTGGCGGGGGGGCCCAATGAGCAGTTCTTC. This translates into CASSLAGGPNEQFF. The chain joins TRBV5-4 to TRBJ2-1, with 8 bases matching TRBD2. The germline V gene encodes CDR1 SGHNT and CDR2 YYREEE (reference sequence). Trimming removed 0 bases from V and 6 bases from J; junction bases left unmatched: 2. The CDR3 contains 14 residues.

The genes are TRBV6-5 and TRBJ1-2; no definite D call. CDR1 is MNHEY, CDR2 SVGAGI, per germline. The CDR3 covers 14 residues. The V and J ends lost 0 bases and 8 bases respectively, with 13 bases between them. CDR3 nucleotides: TGTGCCAGCAGTTACTCCTCAGGAGCCGCGGGCTACACCTTC. This translates into CASSYSSGAAGYTF.

This clone was picked up one time. This chain uses TRBV28 with TRBJ1-2, with TRBD1 matching 7 bases. The CDR3 consists of 13 residues. CDR1 MDHEN and CDR2 SYDVKM come from the germline V gene. Trimming took 3 bases from V and 7 from J; bases not matched to a gene: 5. DNA for the CDR3: TGTGCCAGCAGTTTTAGAGGGGGCAGTGGCTACACCTTC. Protein sequence: CASSFRGGSGYTF.

V gene TRBV7-9 combines with J gene TRBJ2-5; 7 nucleotides align to TRBD2. This CDR3 contains 15 residues. Per germline, CDR1 SEHNR and CDR2 FQNEAQ (reference sequence). Trimming cost V 3 bases and J 9 bases; bases outside gene matches: 13. CDR3 nucleotide sequence: TGTGCCAGCAGCTTCCCCGGAGGACGGAGCGGGGCCCAGTACTTC. Translated: CASSFPGGRSGAQYF.

This clone has only one observation. The chain combines TRBV7-2 with TRBJ2-7; D unclear. Trimming shortened V by 5 bases and J by 2 bases, and 13 bases separated the two germline ends. The CDR3 consists of 14 residues. Germline V gene data show CDR1 as SGHTA and CDR2 as FQGNSA. Here the CDR3 DNA reads TGTGCCAGCAGCGCCCAACCGGCCGCCTACGAGCAGTACTTC. This sequence encodes CASSAQPAAYEQYF.

The chain joins TRBV18 to TRBJ2-1, with 7 positions matching TRBD2. The V gene end was trimmed by 0 bases and the J gene end by 4 bases; junction bases not matched to a gene: 6. The CDR3 runs 16 residues. Germline V gene sequence: CDR1 KGHSH, CDR2 LQKENI. The CDR3 coding sequence is TGTGCCAGCTCACCACCTTTGGGGGGGGGTTACAATGAGCAGTTCTTC. Encoded protein: CASSPPLGGGYNEQFF.

The rearrangement uses TRBV27 and TRBJ2-4, with 10 positions matching TRBD1. The V gene end was trimmed by 3 bases and the J gene end by 4 bases; junction bases not matched to a gene: 9. Germline lookup yields CDR1 MNHEY and CDR2 SMNVEV (reference sequence). CDR3 length: 17 residues. This chain's CDR3 is CASSFSGDRGQKNIQYF. The CDR3 nucleotides are TGTGCCAGCAGTTTCAGTGGAGACAGGGGGCAAAAAAACATTCAGTACTTC.

This clone was seen only once. This chain joins TRBV7-9 and TRBJ2-3; D is perhaps TRBD1 or TRBD2 (6 bases each). CDR3 length equals 16 residues. Germline CDR1 SEHNR, CDR2 FQNEAQ (reference sequence). The V end was cut by 2 bases, the J end by 2 bases, with 14 bases between. The CDR3 nucleotides read TGTGCCAGCAGCTTACGGGGGACACTCGACACAGATACGCAGTATTTT. Translated: CASSLRGTLDTDTQYF.